These 24 T cell receptor beta chains were sequenced from one sample in a study of PD-L1 blockade in urothelial cancer. The assay was immunoSEQ multiplex PCR, and TCRdb's table has in-frame clones only and misses some. The sample has some 67,000 clones, around 90% seen once. The sample here was PBMCs, taken around atezolizumab (anti-PD-L1) treatment. These receptors originate from a man aged 55 to 70 with urothelial cancer.

This rearrangement joins TRBV10-3 to TRBJ2-1; weak D call: TRBD2 (7 bases). Germline loops: CDR1 ENHRY, CDR2 SYGVKD. The CDR3 runs to 15 residues. V was cut by 3 bases and J by 6 bases, with 15 bases left in between. The CDR3: CAISDHQRDTNEQFF. The CDR3 nucleotides are TGTGCCATCAGTGATCATCAGCGGGACACCAATGAGCAGTTCTTC.

This chain joins TRBV19 and TRBJ1-5, with 11 nucleotides matching TRBD1. The germline CDR1 and CDR2 sequences are LNHDA and SQIVND (reference sequence). This CDR3 has 15 amino acids. Trimming took 10 bases from V and 1 from J; bases not matched to a gene: 6. The CDR3 sequence is CATSGDRGSNQPQHF. CDR3 DNA sequence: TGTGCCACCTCTGGGGACAGGGGGAGCAATCAGCCCCAGCATTTT.

The chain joins TRBV7-2 to TRBJ2-3; 12 bases are a match to TRBD2. This CDR3 has 18 residues. V shed 0 bases, J shed 4 bases, and the junction held 8 bases outside the gene matches. From germline, CDR1 is SGHTA and CDR2 FQGNSA. The DNA of the CDR3 is TGTGCCAGCAGCTTAGCGCATGGGTCTAGCGGGAGGGCAGATACGCAGTATTTT. Amino acids: CASSLAHGSSGRADTQYF.

The V and J genes are TRBV7-2 and TRBJ2-7; 11 nucleotides align to TRBD1. Germline loops: CDR1 SGHTA, CDR2 FQGNSA. The CDR3 has 15 amino acids. V gave up 0 bases and J gave up 6 bases; unmatched junction bases: 4. The CDR3 DNA follows: TGTGCCAGCAGCTTAGCCGGACAGGGGGCTAGCGAGCAGTACTTC. This gives the protein CASSLAGQGASEQYF.

This chain joins TRBV6-5 and TRBJ1-2; TRBD1 matches 7 bases. Germline CDR1 is MNHEY and CDR2 is SVGAGI. CDR3 size: 14 residues. Unmatched junction bases numbered 6, after V lost 3 bases and J lost 5 bases. Here the CDR3 reads CASSYWGQQYGYTF. The CDR3 DNA reads as TGTGCCAGCAGTTATTGGGGACAGCAATATGGCTACACCTTC.

The chain recombines TRBV10-1 with TRBJ2-2, with 11 positions matching TRBD1. Germline values: CDR1 WNHNN, CDR2 SYGVQD (reference sequence). The CDR3 loop spans 15 amino acids. The V segment lost 2 bases and the J segment 4 bases; nucleotides outside the gene matches: 0. The CDR3 bases are TGCGCCAGCAGTGAGGGGACAGGGGGCACCGGGGAGCTGTTTTTT. Its translation: CASSEGTGGTGELFF.

This chain uses TRBV6-5 with TRBJ1-1; no firm D call. Trimming removed 1 base from V and 0 bases from J, with 12 bases in between. CDR1 is MNHEY, CDR2 SVGAGI, per germline. The CDR3 has 16 amino acids. This chain's CDR3 is CASSYLSVAMNTEAFF. CDR3 sequence (DNA): TGTGCCAGCAGTTACTTGAGCGTAGCCATGAACACTGAAGCTTTCTTT.

This chain joins TRBV13 and TRBJ2-7; D tentatively reads TRBD1 or TRBD2 (5 bases each). The germline V gene encodes CDR1 PRHDT and CDR2 FYEKMQ (reference sequence). The CDR3 runs 16 residues. V was trimmed by 4 bases and J by 0 bases, leaving 16 bases between them. The CDR3 sequence is CASSSGGRVISYEQYF. CDR3 nucleotide sequence: TGTGCCAGCAGCTCAGGAGGCAGGGTCATCTCCTACGAGCAGTACTTC. The full variable domain, in which reference TRBV13 and TRBJ2-7 provide the parts outside the CDR3, is AAGVIQSPRHLIKEKRETATLKCYPIPRHDTVYWYQQGPGQDPQFLISFYEKMQSDKGSIPDRFSAQQFSDYHSELNMSSLELGDSALYFCASSSGGRVISYEQYFGPGTRLTVT.

This sequence joins TRBV19 and TRBJ2-3; D is unresolved. The V gene's germline CDR1 is LNHDA and CDR2 SQIVND (reference sequence). The ends were cut back, 3 bases at V and 2 bases at J, with 12 bases in the middle. The CDR3 consists of 15 residues. CDR3 amino acids: CASSIEAPPTDTQYF. Here the CDR3 DNA reads TGTGCCAGTAGTATTGAGGCGCCGCCCACAGATACGCAGTATTTT.

This clone was counted a few times. Written as DNA, the CDR3 is TGTGCCAGCAGTATCCAGGGAATGGGCTACACCTTC. This codes for CASSIQGMGYTF. This chain uses TRBV2 with TRBJ1-2, with TRBD1 as a possible D gene (5 bases). This CDR3 has 12 amino acids. The V end lost 5 bases, the J end lost 8 bases, and 12 bases lay between the germline ends. Germline V gene data show CDR1 as SNHLY and CDR2 as FYNNEI. The full variable domain, in which reference TRBV2 and TRBJ1-2 provide the parts outside the CDR3, is EPEVTQTPSHQVTQMGQEVILRCVPISNHLYFYWYRQILGQKVEFLVSFYNNEISEKSEIFDDQFSVERPDGSNFTLKIRSTKLEDSAMYFCASSIQGMGYTFGSGTRLTVV.

J is TRBJ1-2 and V is TRBV6-5; D is uncertain. This CDR3 is built from 15 residues. Trimming left V 0 bases short and J 4 bases short, with 12 bases between. The germline CDR1 and CDR2 sequences are MNHEY and SVGAGI. DNA of the CDR3: TGTGCCAGCAGTTACTCGGGGAGACGGGCCTATGGCTACACCTTC. Translating gives CASSYSGRRAYGYTF.

The chain combines TRBV7-2 with TRBJ2-7; TRBD2 agrees at 7 bases. The CDR3 length is 16 residues. Losses at the gene ends were 1 base for V and 2 bases for J; bases not matched to a gene: 8. CDR1 and CDR2 (germline): SGHTA, FQGNSA. The DNA of the CDR3 is TGTGCCAGCAGCTTAGGGGGCGGGAGTGGTCCCTACGAGCAGTACTTC. As protein: CASSLGGGSGPYEQYF.

The chain uses TRBV27 and TRBJ2-1; 9 bases are a match to TRBD2. In germline, CDR1 is MNHEY, CDR2 SMNVEV (reference sequence). The trim removed 2 bases at V and 0 bases at J, leaving 11 bases unmatched. CDR3 length equals 19 residues. The CDR3 here is CASSLPTGTSRRSYNEQFF. The CDR3 DNA is TGTGCCAGCAGTTTACCGACCGGGACTAGCAGACGCTCCTACAATGAGCAGTTCTTC.

This chain connects TRBV18 to TRBJ2-5; 12 bases map to TRBD1. The CDR3 spans 17 residues. Germline loops: CDR1 KGHSH, CDR2 LQKENI. With 3 bases clipped from V and 5 bases from J, the junction kept 10 bases outside the gene matches. The CDR3: CASSPYFGTGGAETQYF. The CDR3 DNA sequence: TGTGCCAGCTCACCCTACTTCGGGACAGGGGGCGCGGAGACCCAGTACTTC.

This chain connects TRBV9 to TRBJ2-5, with 8 bases fitting TRBD2. Germline trimming cut 0 bases from V and 4 bases from J; bases unmatched to any gene: 8. Per the germline V gene, CDR1 is SGDLS and CDR2 is YYNGEE. This CDR3 comprises 16 residues. DNA for the CDR3: TGTGCCAGCAGCGTAGAGTACGGGAGGGGGGCAGAGACCCAGTACTTC. Translated: CASSVEYGRGAETQYF.

The gene calls are TRBV4-1 and TRBJ2-3; 9 nucleotides match TRBD2. The CDR3 runs 13 residues. Unmatched junction bases numbered 1, after V lost 8 bases and J lost 1 base. In germline, CDR1 is MGHRA, CDR2 YSYEKL. The CDR3 loop reads CASRTSGTDTQYF. Here the CDR3 DNA reads TGCGCCAGCCGGACTAGCGGCACAGATACGCAGTATTTT.

The chain uses TRBV4-3 and TRBJ1-2; no definite D call. The V gene lost 1 base and the J gene lost 6 bases, with 15 bases spanning the gap. Per the germline V gene, CDR1 is LGHNA and CDR2 is YSLEER. The CDR3 consists of 15 residues. This chain's CDR3 is CASSQVSRRRDGYTF. The CDR3 DNA reads as TGCGCCAGCAGCCAAGTAAGCAGAAGGAGGGATGGCTACACCTTC.

This clone has a single count. The V gene is TRBV6-5, the J gene TRBJ2-5; TRBD2 aligns across 7 bases. This CDR3 has 14 residues. Germline-derived CDR1 and CDR2 are MNHEY and SVGAGI. V shed 6 bases and J 4 bases; nucleotides not matched to a gene: 8. The CDR3 region has the DNA TGTGCCAGCAGGGGTATTAGGGAGGGAGAGACCCAGTACTTC. Encoded protein: CASRGIREGETQYF.

The chain joins TRBV5-6 to TRBJ2-6; D unclear. The germline V gene encodes CDR1 SGHDT and CDR2 YYEEEE. The CDR3 is 15 residues long. V was clipped by 4 bases and J by 2 bases, with 10 bases between them. CDR3 DNA: TGTGCCAGCAGCCCTATGAGGACTGGGGCCAACGTCCTGACTTTC. Amino acid sequence: CASSPMRTGANVLTF.

The chain employs TRBV27 and TRBJ2-5; TRBD2 is a possible D gene (6 bases). Trimming removed 10 bases from V and 5 bases from J, with 29 bases in between. CDR1 is MNHEY and CDR2 is SMNVEV in the germline V gene (reference sequence). The CDR3 has 17 residues. CDR3 sequence: CAILSGKERRDPETQYF. CDR3 bases: TGTGCCATCCTCAGCGGAAAGGAGCGGAGGGACCCTGAGACCCAGTACTTC.

The chain couples TRBV10-1 to TRBJ2-7, with D possibly TRBD1 on 6 matching bases. Trimming took off 4 bases at V and 0 bases at J, with 13 bases between the two ends. The CDR3 is 15 amino acids. The germline V gene has CDR1 WNHNN and CDR2 SYGVQD (reference sequence). The CDR3 DNA sequence: TGCGCCAGCAGTGCCGCCGGGACACACTCCTACGAGCAGTACTTC. Encoded protein: CASSAAGTHSYEQYF.

The chain recombines TRBV18 with TRBJ1-4; D unclear. Germline CDR1 reads KGHSH; CDR2 reads LQKENI. Trimming removed 4 bases at V and 8 bases at J, with 11 bases between. CDR3 length: 13 residues. The CDR3 here is CASSRGGREKLFF. The CDR3 bases are TGTGCCAGCTCACGGGGAGGACGGGAAAAACTGTTTTTT.

In its sample, this clone ranks as medium-sized (0.01 to 0.1%). The V call is TRBV5-3, the J call TRBJ2-7; D might be TRBD1 (5 bases). TRBV5-3 is an ORF, and what it does is uncertain. This CDR3 has 16 amino acids. V gave up 0 bases and J gave up 2 bases, with 15 bases separating them. CDR3 protein: CARSLGSGRETYEQYF. DNA for the CDR3: TGTGCCAGAAGCTTGGGGTCGGGCAGGGAAACCTACGAGCAGTACTTC.

The chain is built from TRBV5-4 and TRBJ1-2, with TRBD1 matching 7 bases. In germline, CDR1 is SGHNT, CDR2 YYREEE (reference sequence). Trimming took 0 bases from V and 8 from J; bases not matched to a gene: 13. The CDR3 runs to 16 residues. The CDR3 nucleotides are TGTGCCAGCAGCTTGGGTGGGACAGCTTCCCCATACGGCTACACCTTC. This codes for CASSLGGTASPYGYTF.